This TCR beta chain was obtained from a study of Graves' ophthalmopathy and Graves' hyperthyroidism. Trimming cost V 0 bases and J 4 bases, with 9 bases left between them. The CDR3 runs 14 residues. Germline V gene sequence: CDR1 SNHLY, CDR2 FYNNEI. Amplified TCR beta CDR3 regions were obtained using RNA transcripts as template. Second-round multiplex PCR came after a first-round RT-PCR that employed HTBI primers. TCRdb ran MiXCR on the multiplex PCR reads and lists one entry per CDR3 protein. The sample holds almost 750,000 distinct CDR3 sequences, approximately 40% seen once. The J gene is TRBJ2-5, the V gene TRBV2; D might be TRBD2 (6 bases). This clonotype originated in an adult man with Graves' ophthalmopathy. The specimen sequenced was peripheral blood. CDR3 sequence: CASSEAGGTETQYF. In nucleotides, the CDR3 is TGTGCCAGCAGTGAAGCGGGAGGAACAGAGACCCAGTACTTC.